This T cell receptor beta chain is from a study of cytomegalovirus exposure and HLA in healthy donors. The PCR had 60 Vbeta and 13 Jbeta primers. The repertoire was sequenced with immunoSEQ multiplex PCR; TCRdb's copy has only in-frame clones and lacks some. The sample lists 95,000 to 150,000 clones, about 16% occurring once. On this clone itself: Its specificity is not known.

V lost 3 bases to trimming and J lost 7 bases, with 12 bases between them. Germline V gene data show CDR1 as SEHNR and CDR2 as FQNEAQ (reference sequence). The CDR3 is 14 residues long. General study points: CMV serostatus was the only immune exposure information that was available. In vitro experiments confirmed that three CMV-associated chains were specific for CMV antigens. What TCR beta sequences reportedly achieved was accurate prediction of HLA-A and HLA-B alleles in most subjects. Sequencing had likely introduced a cluster of highly shared sequence variants as an artifact.

This TCR derives from a woman between 18 and 29 years old in good health and CMV-seronegative. The sequenced sample consisted of PBMCs. The V call is TRBV7-9, the J call TRBJ1-4; no definite D call. CDR3 loop: CASSLEGMSEKLFF. CDR3 bases: TGTGCCAGCAGCTTGGAGGGTATGAGTGAAAAACTGTTTTTT.